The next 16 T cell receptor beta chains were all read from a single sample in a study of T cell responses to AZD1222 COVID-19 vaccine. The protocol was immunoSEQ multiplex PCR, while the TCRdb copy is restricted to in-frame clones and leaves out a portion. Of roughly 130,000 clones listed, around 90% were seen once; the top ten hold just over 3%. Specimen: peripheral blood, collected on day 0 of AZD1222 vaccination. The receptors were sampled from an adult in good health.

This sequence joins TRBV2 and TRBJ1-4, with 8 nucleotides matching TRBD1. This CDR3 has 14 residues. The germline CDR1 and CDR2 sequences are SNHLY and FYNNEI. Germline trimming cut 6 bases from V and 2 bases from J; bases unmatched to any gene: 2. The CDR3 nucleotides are TGTGCCAGCAGGGACAGGGCTACTAATGAAAAACTGTTTTTT. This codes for CASRDRATNEKLFF.

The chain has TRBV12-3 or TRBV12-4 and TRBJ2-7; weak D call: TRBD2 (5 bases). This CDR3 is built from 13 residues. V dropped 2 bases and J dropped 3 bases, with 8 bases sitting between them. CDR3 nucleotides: TGTGCCAGCAGTTTATCCGGAGGCTACGAGCAGTACTTC. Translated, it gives CASSLSGGYEQYF.

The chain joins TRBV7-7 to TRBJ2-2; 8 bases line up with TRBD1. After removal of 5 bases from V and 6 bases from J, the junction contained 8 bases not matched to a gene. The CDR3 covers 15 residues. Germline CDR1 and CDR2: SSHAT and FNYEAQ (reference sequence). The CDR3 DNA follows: TGTGCCAGCAGCCCCGACAGGGGTTGGTCCGGGGAGCTGTTTTTT. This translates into CASSPDRGWSGELFF.

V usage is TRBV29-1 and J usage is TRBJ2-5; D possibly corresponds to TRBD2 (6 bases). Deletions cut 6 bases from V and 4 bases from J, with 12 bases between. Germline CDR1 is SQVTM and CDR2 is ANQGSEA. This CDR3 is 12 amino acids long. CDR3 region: CSVRRGSETQYF. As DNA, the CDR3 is TGCAGCGTGCGGAGGGGTTCAGAGACCCAGTACTTC.

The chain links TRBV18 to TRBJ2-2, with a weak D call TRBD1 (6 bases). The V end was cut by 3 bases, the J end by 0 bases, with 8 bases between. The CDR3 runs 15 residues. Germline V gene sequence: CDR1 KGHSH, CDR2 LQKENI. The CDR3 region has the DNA TGTGCCAGCTCACCTGGACAGACGAACACCGGGGAGCTGTTTTTT. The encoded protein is CASSPGQTNTGELFF. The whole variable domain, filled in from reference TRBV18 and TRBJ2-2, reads NAGVMQNPRHLVRRRGQEARLRCSPMKGHSHVYWYRQLPEEGLKFMVYLQKENIIDESGMPKERFSAEFPKEGPSILRIQQVVRGDSAAYFCASSPGQTNTGELFFGEGSRLTVL.

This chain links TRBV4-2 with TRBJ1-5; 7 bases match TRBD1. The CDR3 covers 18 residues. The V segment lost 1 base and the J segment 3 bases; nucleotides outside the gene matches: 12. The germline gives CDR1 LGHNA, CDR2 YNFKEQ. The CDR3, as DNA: TGTGCCAGCAGCCAAGTGTTTTTCGTACAGGGGTTCAATCAGCCCCAGCATTTT. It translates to CASSQVFFVQGFNQPQHF.

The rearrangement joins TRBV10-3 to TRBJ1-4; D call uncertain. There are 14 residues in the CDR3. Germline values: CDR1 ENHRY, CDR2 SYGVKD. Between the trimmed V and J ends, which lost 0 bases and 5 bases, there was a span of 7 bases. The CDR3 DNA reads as TGTGCCATCAGTGAGTCGGGTCTGAATGAAAAACTGTTTTTT. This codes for CAISESGLNEKLFF.

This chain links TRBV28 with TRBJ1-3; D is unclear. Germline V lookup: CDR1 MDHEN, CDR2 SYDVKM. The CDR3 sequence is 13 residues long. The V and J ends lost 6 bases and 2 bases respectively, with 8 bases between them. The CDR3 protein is CASRPPPGNTIYF. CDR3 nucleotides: TGTGCCAGCAGGCCTCCACCTGGAAACACCATATATTTT.

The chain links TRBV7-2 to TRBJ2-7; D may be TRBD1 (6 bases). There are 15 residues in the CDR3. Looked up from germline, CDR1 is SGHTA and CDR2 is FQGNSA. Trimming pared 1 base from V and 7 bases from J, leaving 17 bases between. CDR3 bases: TGTGCCAGCAGCTTAGAAGGGACACAACCGGGAGAGCAGTACTTC. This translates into CASSLEGTQPGEQYF.

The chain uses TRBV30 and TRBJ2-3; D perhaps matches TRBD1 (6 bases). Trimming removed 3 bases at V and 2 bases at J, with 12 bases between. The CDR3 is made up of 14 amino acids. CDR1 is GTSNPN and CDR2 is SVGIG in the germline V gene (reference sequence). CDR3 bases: TGTGCCTGGAGCAAACAGGGTATCACAGATACGCAGTATTTT. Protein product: CAWSKQGITDTQYF.

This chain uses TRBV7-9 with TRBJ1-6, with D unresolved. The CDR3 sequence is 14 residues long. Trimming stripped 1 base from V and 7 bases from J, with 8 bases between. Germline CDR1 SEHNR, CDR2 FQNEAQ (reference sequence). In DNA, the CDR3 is TGTGCCAGCAGCTTAGAAGTAGCCAATTCACCCCTCCACTTT. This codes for CASSLEVANSPLHF.

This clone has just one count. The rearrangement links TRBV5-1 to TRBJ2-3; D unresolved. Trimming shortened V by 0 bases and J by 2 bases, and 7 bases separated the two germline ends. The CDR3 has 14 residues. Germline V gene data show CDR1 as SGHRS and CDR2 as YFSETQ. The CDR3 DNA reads TGCGCCAGCAGCTTGGATGGCTACACAGATACGCAGTATTTT. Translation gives CASSLDGYTDTQYF. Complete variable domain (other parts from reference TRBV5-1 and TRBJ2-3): KAGVTQTPRYLIKTRGQQVTLSCSPISGHRSVSWYQQTPGQGLQFLFEYFSETQRNKGNFPGRFSGRQFSNSRSEMNVSTLELGDSALYLCASSLDGYTDTQYFGPGTRLTVL.

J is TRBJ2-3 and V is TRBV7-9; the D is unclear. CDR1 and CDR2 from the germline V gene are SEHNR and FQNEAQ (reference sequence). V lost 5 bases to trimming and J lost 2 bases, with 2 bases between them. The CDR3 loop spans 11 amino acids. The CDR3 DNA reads TGTGCCAGCAGCGTCACAGATACGCAGTATTTT. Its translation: CASSVTDTQYF.

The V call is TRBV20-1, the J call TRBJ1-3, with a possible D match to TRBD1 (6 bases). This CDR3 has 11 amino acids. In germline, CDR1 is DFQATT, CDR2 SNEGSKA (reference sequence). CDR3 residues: CRNRAGNTIYF. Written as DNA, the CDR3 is TGCAGAAACAGGGCTGGAAACACCATATATTTT.

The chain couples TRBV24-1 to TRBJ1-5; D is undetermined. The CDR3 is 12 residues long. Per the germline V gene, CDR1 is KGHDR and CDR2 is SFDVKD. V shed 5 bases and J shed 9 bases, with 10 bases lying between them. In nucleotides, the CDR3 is TGTGCCACCAGTGGTTCCGATGGGCCCCAGCATTTT. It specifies CATSGSDGPQHF.

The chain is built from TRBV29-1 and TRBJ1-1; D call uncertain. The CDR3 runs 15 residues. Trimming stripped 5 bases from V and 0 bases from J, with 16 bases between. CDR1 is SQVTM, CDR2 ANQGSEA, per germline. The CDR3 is CSVLRTELMNTEAFF. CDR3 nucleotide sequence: TGCAGCGTTTTAAGAACAGAACTCATGAACACTGAAGCTTTCTTT.